These 29 T cell receptor beta chains share one sample of origin, sequenced in a study of OX40 agonist ivuxolimab in advanced cancers. Measured with immunoSEQ multiplex PCR; TCRdb has only the in-frame clones, and not every one. Counted here are about 33,000 clones, 65% to 80% occurring once; the ten biggest clones make up roughly 25%. The specimen was CD4+ or CD8+ T cells sorted from blood, collected in a trial of the OX40 agonist ivuxolimab. The receptor set was obtained from an adult with an advanced solid tumor such as melanoma, head and neck, liver or kidney cancer.

The chain joins TRBV6-5 to TRBJ2-1; D unresolved. Looked up from germline, CDR1 is MNHEY and CDR2 is SVGAGI. This CDR3 contains 14 residues. V was cut by 5 bases and J by 6 bases, with 14 bases left in between. CDR3 in DNA: TGTGCCAGCAGTGAAGTGAAAGGGTTCAATGAGCAGTTCTTC. Translated: CASSEVKGFNEQFF.

The genes are TRBV6-6 and TRBJ1-2; D gene unclear. Germline CDR1 reads MNHNY; CDR2 reads SVGAGI (reference sequence). The CDR3 covers 15 residues. V was clipped by 5 bases and J by 3 bases, with 16 bases between them. Written as DNA, the CDR3 is TGTGCCAGCAGTCCGACGTACAGAGCTCACTATGGCTACACCTTC. Translating gives CASSPTYRAHYGYTF.

This clone was observed a few times. The V gene is TRBV21-1, the J gene TRBJ1-5. TRBV21-1 is a pseudogene segment. The CDR3 length is 17 residues. CDR3 sequence (DNA): TGTGCCAGCAGCAAGAATGGGACGCCCTATAGCAATCAGCCCCAGCATTTT. Translating it yields CASSKNGTPYSNQPQHF.

The V and J genes are TRBV19 and TRBJ1-3; D not resolved. Per the germline V gene, CDR1 is LNHDA and CDR2 is SQIVND (reference sequence). The ends were cut back, 3 bases at V and 0 bases at J, with 15 bases in the middle. This CDR3 comprises 17 residues. The CDR3 bases are TGTGCCAGTAGTATTGCCGGCAGAAGGAGCTCTGGAAACACCATATATTTT. Translation gives CASSIAGRRSSGNTIYF.

The chain has TRBV5-1 and TRBJ2-5, with 9 bases lining up with TRBD2. The CDR3 is 15 amino acids. Germline V gene lookup returns CDR1 SGHRS and CDR2 YFSETQ. V lost 0 bases, J lost 2 bases, and 2 bases stayed unmatched. This CDR3 reads CASSLGSGGQETQYF. In DNA, the CDR3 is TGCGCCAGCAGCTTGGGCAGCGGGGGGCAAGAGACCCAGTACTTC. Full variable domain (missing parts from reference TRBV5-1 and TRBJ2-5): KAGVTQTPRYLIKTRGQQVTLSCSPISGHRSVSWYQQTPGQGLQFLFEYFSETQRNKGNFPGRFSGRQFSNSRSEMNVSTLELGDSALYLCASSLGSGGQETQYFGPGTRLLVL.

The CDR3 sequence is CASKRTGDFYGYTF. For the CDR3, the DNA is TGTGCCAGCAAAAGGACAGGGGATTTCTATGGCTACACCTTC. This rearrangement joins TRBV6-1 to TRBJ1-2, with TRBD1 matching 9 bases. With V trimmed by 7 bases and J by 4 bases, 7 bases remained unmatched. The germline V gene encodes CDR1 MNHNS and CDR2 SASEGT. This CDR3 has 14 residues.

The chain combines TRBV18 with TRBJ1-1; D might be TRBD1 (5 bases). The V gene lost 5 bases and the J gene lost 0 bases, with 16 bases spanning the gap. This CDR3 region has 16 residues. Germline-derived CDR1 and CDR2 are KGHSH and LQKENI. The CDR3 protein is CASSSGTQGMNTEAFF. CDR3 nucleotides: TGTGCCAGCTCATCCGGGACGCAAGGGATGAACACTGAAGCTTTCTTT.

The genes are TRBV4-1 and TRBJ2-1; 9 bases are a match to TRBD2. Per the germline V gene, CDR1 is MGHRA and CDR2 is YSYEKL. Trimming at V came to 1 base and at J to 4 bases, leaving 5 bases not matched to a gene. The CDR3 totals 16 residues. In DNA, the CDR3 is TGCGCCAGCAGCCAAGGCCCTAGCGGGGTTTACAATGAGCAGTTCTTC. It translates to CASSQGPSGVYNEQFF.

This clone was counted only a few times. This chain links TRBV9 with TRBJ1-5; D is uncertain. This CDR3 has 14 amino acids. The V end was cut by 4 bases, the J end by 2 bases, with 10 bases between. Germline assignment: CDR1 SGDLS and CDR2 YYNGEE. Here the CDR3 DNA reads TGTGCCAGCAGCAGAGGTCCGGGCAATCAGCCCCAGCATTTT. Translation: CASSRGPGNQPQHF.

V gene TRBV28 combines with J gene TRBJ1-4, with TRBD1 as a possible D gene (5 bases). Germline CDR1 and CDR2: MDHEN and SYDVKM. This CDR3 has 14 residues. Deletions cut 4 bases from V and 12 bases from J, with 18 bases between. The CDR3 DNA reads as TGTGCCAGCAGTTACCCGACAGCCGCATGGGAACTGTTTTTT. It yields the protein CASSYPTAAWELFF.

This chain connects TRBV6-1 to TRBJ2-1; tentative D call: TRBD2 (6 bases). The CDR3 runs 12 residues. Germline values: CDR1 MNHNS, CDR2 SASEGT. V lost 6 bases and J lost 13, with 16 bases in between. As DNA, the CDR3 is TGTGCCAGCAGCCTGGTACCGGGGGTACAGTTCTTC. Residues: CASSLVPGVQFF.

The sample holds one count of this clone. The gene calls are TRBV11-1 and TRBJ1-1; D call uncertain. Trimming stripped 5 bases from V and 10 bases from J, with 11 bases between. CDR1 is SGHAT, CDR2 FQDESV, per germline (reference sequence). This CDR3 is built from 11 residues. DNA of the CDR3: TGTGCCAGCAGCCCGGGATCGGGAGCTTTCTTT. Protein product: CASSPGSGAFF.

CDR3 in DNA: TGCGCCAGCAGCCAACTTAACTTAGGCAAAAACATTCAGTACTTC. This codes for CASSQLNLGKNIQYF. The chain uses TRBV4-1 and TRBJ2-4, with no clear D. With 2 bases removed from V and 3 bases from J, the gap between germline ends came to 11 bases. There are 15 residues in the CDR3. The germline CDR1 and CDR2 sequences are MGHRA and YSYEKL.

The gene calls are TRBV29-1 and TRBJ2-4, with 8 bases aligning to TRBD1. This CDR3 has 13 residues. CDR1 and CDR2 (germline): SQVTM, ANQGSEA. V shed 6 bases, J shed 4 bases, and the junction held 5 bases outside the gene matches. CDR3 DNA: TGCAGCGTGGGGGACAGGATTAAAAACATTCAGTACTTC. Amino acid sequence: CSVGDRIKNIQYF.

In its sample, this clone was seen once. Other nucleotide sequences in the sample specify the same CDR3. The J gene is TRBJ2-7, the V gene TRBV20-1, with D possibly matching TRBD2 (6 bases). This CDR3 has 11 residues. Germline lookup yields CDR1 DFQATT and CDR2 SNEGSKA (reference sequence). The ends were cut back, 3 bases at V and 4 bases at J, with 7 bases in the middle. This chain's CDR3 is CSAREGYEQYF. The CDR3 bases are TGCAGTGCTAGGGAGGGTTACGAGCAGTACTTC.

This clone was found a few times. The V and J genes are TRBV2 and TRBJ1-2; the D is unclear. This CDR3 contains 13 residues. CDR1 is SNHLY, CDR2 FYNNEI, per germline. V lost 7 bases and J 10 bases, leaving 19 bases between the germline ends. Written as DNA, the CDR3 is TGTGCCAGCATTAAGGACGGTGCTAGAGACTACACCTTC. Translation gives CASIKDGARDYTF.

This chain connects TRBV2 to TRBJ2-5, with 7 positions matching TRBD1. The CDR3 is 14 amino acids. The V and J ends lost 8 bases and 6 bases, in that order; junction bases with no gene match: 12. The V gene's germline CDR1 is SNHLY and CDR2 FYNNEI. The CDR3 DNA reads TGTGCCAGCCATAGGGGGCAGGTAGGAAAGACCCAGTACTTC. The encoded protein is CASHRGQVGKTQYF.

This chain links TRBV5-6 with TRBJ1-5; D remains ambiguous. This CDR3 contains 14 residues. Germline V gives CDR1 SGHDT, CDR2 YYEEEE. Trimming stripped 2 bases from V and 0 bases from J, with 6 bases between. The CDR3 DNA reads as TGTGCCAGCAGCTTAGGAGTTAGCAATCAGCCCCAGCATTTT. Its protein is CASSLGVSNQPQHF. The full variable domain, with the rest looked up from reference TRBV5-6 and TRBJ1-5, is DAGVTQSPTHLIKTRGQQVTLRCSPKSGHDTVSWYQQALGQGPQFIFQYYEEEERQRGNFPDRFSGHQFPNYSSELNVNALLLGDSALYLCASSLGVSNQPQHFGDGTRLSIL.

The chain links TRBV5-1 to TRBJ2-2, with 10 bases matching TRBD2. The V and J ends lost 2 bases and 4 bases, in that order; junction bases with no gene match: 5. Germline CDR1 reads SGHRS; CDR2 reads YFSETQ. The CDR3 is 16 amino acids. DNA for the CDR3: TGCGCCAGCAGCTTATCAGCGGGGGGGCCCACCGGGGAGCTGTTTTTT. It translates to CASSLSAGGPTGELFF.

The chain is built from TRBV19 and TRBJ1-3; D is ambiguous. The V gene's germline CDR1 is LNHDA and CDR2 SQIVND (reference sequence). This CDR3 contains 13 residues. V lost 9 bases, J lost 2 bases, and 11 bases lay in between. The CDR3 reads CASALATGNTIYF. The DNA for the CDR3 is TGTGCCAGCGCCCTTGCCACTGGAAACACCATATATTTT. The full variable domain, completed using reference TRBV19 and TRBJ1-3, is DGGITQSPKYLFRKEGQNVTLSCEQNLNHDAMYWYRQDPGQGLRLIYYSQIVNDFQKGDIAEGYSVSREKKESFPLTVTSAQKNPTAFYLCASALATGNTIYFGEGSWLTVV.

The V gene is TRBV20-1, the J gene TRBJ2-5, with no clear D. Trimming cost V 6 bases and J 5 bases, with 7 bases left between them. CDR3 length: 10 residues. Germline V gives CDR1 DFQATT, CDR2 SNEGSKA (reference sequence). This CDR3 reads CSATWETQYF. CDR3 in DNA: TGCAGTGCCACATGGGAGACCCAGTACTTC.

The chain combines TRBV2 with TRBJ2-2; 8 nucleotides align to TRBD2. Looked up from germline, CDR1 is SNHLY and CDR2 is FYNNEI. This CDR3 contains 16 residues. The junction had 10 bases not matched to a gene; V was cut back by 6 bases and J by 4 bases. CDR3 region: CASSGRGASVTGELFF. DNA of the CDR3: TGTGCCAGCAGCGGGAGGGGCGCGTCGGTCACCGGGGAGCTGTTTTTT.

The chain joins TRBV28 to TRBJ1-4; the match to TRBD1 covers 9 bases. CDR1 and CDR2 (germline): MDHEN, SYDVKM. The J segment lost 2 bases and the V segment lost 4 bases, leaving 5 bases of the junction unmatched. CDR3 length equals 16 residues. CDR3: CASSWGTGTTNEKLFF. The CDR3 DNA reads as TGTGCCAGCAGTTGGGGGACAGGGACGACTAATGAAAAACTGTTTTTT. Looking up the rest from reference TRBV28 and TRBJ1-4 gives the full variable domain: DVKVTQSSRYLVKRTGEKVFLECVQDMDHENMFWYRQDPGLGLRLIYFSYDVKMKEKGDIPEGYSVSREKKERFSLILESASTNQTSMYLCASSWGTGTTNEKLFFGSGTQLSVL.

The chain recombines TRBV5-5 with TRBJ2-7; D remains unclear. Trimming left V 1 base short and J 4 bases short, with 6 bases between. CDR3 length: 12 amino acids. Looked up from germline, CDR1 is SGHKS and CDR2 is YYEKEE (reference sequence). Here the CDR3 DNA reads TGTGCCAGCAGCTTGTCAGAGTACGAGCAGTACTTC. This encodes CASSLSEYEQYF.

V usage is TRBV5-1 and J usage is TRBJ1-2; tentative D call: TRBD1 (6 bases). The V and J ends lost 3 bases and 4 bases respectively, with 13 bases between them. This CDR3 spans 14 amino acids. Germline V gene sequence: CDR1 SGHRS, CDR2 YFSETQ. The chain's CDR3 is CASSSAQGSYGYTF. DNA for the CDR3: TGCGCCAGCAGCTCAGCTCAGGGGAGCTATGGCTACACCTTC.

V is TRBV19 and J is TRBJ2-3; D unclear. In germline, CDR1 is LNHDA, CDR2 SQIVND (reference sequence). Deletions cut 3 bases from V and 1 base from J, with 5 bases between. The CDR3 runs to 13 residues. CDR3 residues: CASSIQGTDTQYF. The CDR3 DNA reads as TGTGCCAGTAGTATCCAGGGCACAGATACGCAGTATTTT.

V is TRBV12-5 and J is TRBJ2-2, with D tentatively TRBD1 (5 bases). Germline V gene lookup returns CDR1 LGHNT and CDR2 FRNRAP. This CDR3 contains 15 residues. Trimming took off 2 bases at V and 3 bases at J, with 10 bases between the two ends. CDR3 region: CASGLSRAYTGELFF. The CDR3 DNA sequence: TGTGCTAGTGGTTTGTCCAGGGCCTACACCGGGGAGCTGTTTTTT.

The chain joins TRBV10-3 to TRBJ2-1; TRBD2 might be the D (5 bases). Germline V lookup: CDR1 ENHRY, CDR2 SYGVKD. The CDR3 loop spans 12 amino acids. V lost 3 bases, J lost 12 bases, and 12 bases lay in between. The CDR3 sequence: CAISDSGIGQFF. The CDR3 DNA follows: TGTGCCATCAGTGACTCGGGAATAGGGCAGTTCTTC.

The chain combines TRBV5-1 with TRBJ2-7; D remains unclear. Trimming shortened V by 0 bases and J by 5 bases, and 6 bases separated the two germline ends. CDR1 and CDR2 (germline): SGHRS, YFSETQ. The CDR3 loop spans 12 amino acids. The CDR3 protein is CASSLVRDEQYF. CDR3 DNA: TGCGCCAGCAGCTTGGTTAGGGACGAGCAGTACTTC.